Following are 5 T cell receptor beta chains from one sample sequenced in a study of T-cell reconstitution after alpha-beta-depleted transplantation in children. This sample's TCRbeta library carried unique molecular identifier barcodes. TCRdb independently ran MiXCR on the PCR reads; one entry per CDR3 protein. This table has about 230,000 distinct CDR3 sequences, 9.5% to 15% appearing once. The source was PBMCs from the stem cell graft donor, collected from the stem cell graft. The receptors originated from a human donor who donated a stem cell graft to a child with acute lymphoblastic leukemia.

This clonotype was seen many times. DNA of the CDR3: TGTGCCAGCAGTTATAGACCGGGACAATTGAGGGATACGCAGTATTTT. It encodes CASSYRPGQLRDTQYF. This chain connects TRBV6-2 or TRBV6-3 to TRBJ2-3; weak D call: TRBD1 (6 bases). CDR1 is MNHEY and CDR2 is SVGEGT in the germline V gene. Trimming pared 3 bases from V and 6 bases from J, leaving 19 bases between. The CDR3 length is 16 residues.

This clonotype was observed at least ten times. The V call is TRBV7-6, the J call TRBJ2-7, with D perhaps matching TRBD1 (5 bases). CDR1 is SGHVS and CDR2 is FNYEAQ in the germline V gene. Trimming cost V 5 bases and J 3 bases, with 14 bases left between them. The CDR3 runs to 14 residues. As DNA, the CDR3 is TGTGCCAGCAGCCCCGAGGCAGGGTTCTACGAGCAGTACTTC. Translating it yields CASSPEAGFYEQYF.

This clonotype was detected many times. The J gene is TRBJ2-3, the V gene TRBV6-1, with a weak D call TRBD2 (5 bases). The V and J ends lost 5 bases and 0 bases respectively, with 9 bases between them. The CDR3 is 14 residues long. Germline CDR1 MNHNS, CDR2 SASEGT. The CDR3 bases are TGTGCCAGCAGTCGGGGTGTCAGCACAGATACGCAGTATTTT. Protein: CASSRGVSTDTQYF.

A word on this clonotype: One base away lies a much larger clone, so this may be a sequencing read error. For the CDR3, the DNA is TGTGCCAGCAGTTTAGAGATAGGAGGTTACGAGCATTACTTC. This translates into CASSLEIGGYEHYF. This sequence joins TRBV28 and TRBJ2-7; D may be TRBD2 (5 bases). Germline-derived CDR1 and CDR2 are MDHEN and SYDVKM. The CDR3 length is 14 residues.

The V gene is TRBV19, the J gene TRBJ2-4; the match to TRBD2 covers 11 bases. V trimming: 5 bases; J trimming: 3 bases; junction bases outside the gene matches: 15. Germline V gives CDR1 LNHDA, CDR2 SQIVND (reference sequence). The CDR3 has 19 amino acids. Here the CDR3 DNA reads TGTGCCAGTAGTCCTCCGACTAGCGGGAAGCCTGGGGGCAAAAACATTCAGTACTTC. It is translated as CASSPPTSGKPGGKNIQYF.